These 8 T cell receptor beta chains were sequenced from one sample in a study of blood T cell repertoires in COVID-19. The repertoire was sequenced with immunoSEQ multiplex PCR; TCRdb's copy has only in-frame clones and lacks some. The data show over 200,000 clones, around 83% seen once. The sequenced sample consisted of peripheral blood. The origin of the receptors is a woman between 45 and 60 years old with acute or convalescent COVID-19.

V is TRBV5-1 and J is TRBJ2-1; D remains ambiguous. The CDR3 has 16 amino acids. V shed 2 bases and J shed 0 bases, with 12 bases lying between them. Germline V gene sequence: CDR1 SGHRS, CDR2 YFSETQ. CDR3 residues: CASSFSSVTSYNEQFF. CDR3 coding DNA: TGCGCCAGCAGCTTCAGTTCCGTTACCTCCTACAATGAGCAGTTCTTC.

The chain couples TRBV6-1 to TRBJ2-5; 7 positions agree with TRBD2. Germline CDR1 is MNHNS and CDR2 is SASEGT. The CDR3 is 15 residues long. Trimming removed 2 bases from V and 5 bases from J; junction bases left unmatched: 8. CDR3 in DNA: TGTGCCAGCAGTGAACTGGGGGGAGGGAGGGAGACCCAGTACTTC. As protein: CASSELGGGRETQYF.

In this sample, this clone turned up once. V is TRBV19 and J is TRBJ1-2; D is unclear. Trimming removed 6 bases at V and 0 bases at J, with 11 bases between. This CDR3 contains 14 residues. CDR1 and CDR2 from the germline V gene are LNHDA and SQIVND (reference sequence). The CDR3 reads CASRRLQTNYGYTF. As DNA, the CDR3 is TGTGCCAGTAGGAGACTACAGACTAACTATGGCTACACCTTC.

V and J are TRBV5-5 and TRBJ2-1; 9 nucleotides match TRBD2. The J segment lost 2 bases and the V segment lost 0 bases, leaving 9 bases of the junction unmatched. The germline gives CDR1 SGHKS, CDR2 YYEKEE (reference sequence). The CDR3 sequence is 18 residues long. CDR3 bases: TGTGCCAGCAGCTTGGAGGGACTAGCACCCTCCGCCTACAATGAGCAGTTCTTC. Translating it yields CASSLEGLAPSAYNEQFF.

The genes are TRBV12-3 or TRBV12-4 and TRBJ2-3; D perhaps matches TRBD1 (6 bases). The ends were cut back, 5 bases at V and 9 bases at J, with 12 bases in the middle. The length of the CDR3 is 12 residues. The CDR3 reads CASSPQGWTQYF. The DNA for the CDR3 is TGTGCCAGCAGTCCCCAGGGGTGGACGCAGTATTTT.

This chain joins TRBV5-1 and TRBJ2-7; D unclear. V was pared by 1 base and J by 0 bases, with 14 bases between. CDR1 and CDR2 from the germline V gene are SGHRS and YFSETQ. CDR3 length: 16 residues. The CDR3 sequence is CASSLFTSRDSYEQYF. CDR3 coding DNA: TGCGCCAGCAGCTTGTTTACCTCTAGAGACTCCTACGAGCAGTACTTC.

The chain employs TRBV9 and TRBJ2-7; TRBD2 matches 7 bases. V lost 0 bases, J lost 7 bases, and 7 bases stayed unmatched. CDR1 is SGDLS, CDR2 YYNGEE, per germline. The CDR3 runs to 14 residues. Here the CDR3 reads CASSVGLAPAEQYF. CDR3 DNA: TGTGCCAGCAGCGTAGGACTAGCCCCCGCGGAGCAGTACTTC. Variable domain in full (rest from reference TRBV9 and TRBJ2-7): DSGVTQTPKHLITATGQRVTLRCSPRSGDLSVYWYQQSLDQGLQFLIQYYNGEERAKGNILERFSAQQFPDLHSELNLSSLELGDSALYFCASSVGLAPAEQYFGPGTRLTVT.

The V call is TRBV10-2, the J call TRBJ2-7, with D tentatively TRBD2 (5 bases). V was cut by 0 bases and J by 1 base, with 10 bases left in between. This CDR3 contains 15 residues. Germline V gene sequence: CDR1 WSHSY, CDR2 SAAADI. The CDR3 region has the DNA TGCGCCAGCAGTGAGTCCGGGATTAAGTCCTACGAGCAGTACTTC. Protein: CASSESGIKSYEQYF.